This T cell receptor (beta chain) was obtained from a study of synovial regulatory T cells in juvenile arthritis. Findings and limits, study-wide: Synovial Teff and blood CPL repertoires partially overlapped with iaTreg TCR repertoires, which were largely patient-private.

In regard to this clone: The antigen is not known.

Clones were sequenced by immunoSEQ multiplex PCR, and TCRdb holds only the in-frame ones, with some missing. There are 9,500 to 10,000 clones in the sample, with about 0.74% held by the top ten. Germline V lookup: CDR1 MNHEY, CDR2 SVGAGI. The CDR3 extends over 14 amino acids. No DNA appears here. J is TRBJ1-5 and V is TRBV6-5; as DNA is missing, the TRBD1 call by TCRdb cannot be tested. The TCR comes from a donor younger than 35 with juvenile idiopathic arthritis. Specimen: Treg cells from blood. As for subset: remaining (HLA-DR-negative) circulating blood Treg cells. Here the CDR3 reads CASSRQSSNQPQHF.